This note documents a single TCR beta chain sequence. Assay: immunoSEQ multiplex PCR; the TCRdb copy retains only in-frame clones and omits some. This table has about 2,500,000 clones, more than 90% appearing once. This entry comes from a study of shared clonotypes between healthy human individuals. V was clipped by 0 bases and J by 4 bases, with 7 bases between them. In germline, CDR1 is MNHNY, CDR2 SVGAGI (reference sequence). The CDR3 has 14 residues. The chain links TRBV6-6 to TRBJ1-5, with D possibly being TRBD1 (5 bases). The sample comprised naive CD4+ T cells sorted from blood. Subset indicated: CD45RA+ positively selected. This receptor was obtained from a young man in good health. This CDR3 reads CASSYSGENQPQHF. CDR3 coding DNA: TGTGCCAGCAGTTACTCGGGGGAGAATCAGCCCCAGCATTTT.